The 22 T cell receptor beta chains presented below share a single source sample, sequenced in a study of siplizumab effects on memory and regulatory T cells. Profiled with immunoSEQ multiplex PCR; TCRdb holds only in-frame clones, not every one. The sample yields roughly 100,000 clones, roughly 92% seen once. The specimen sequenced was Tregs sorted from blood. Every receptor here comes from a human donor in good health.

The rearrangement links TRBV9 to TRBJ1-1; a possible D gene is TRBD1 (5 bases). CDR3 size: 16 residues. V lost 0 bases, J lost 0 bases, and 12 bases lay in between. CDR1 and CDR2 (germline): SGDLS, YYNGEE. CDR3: CASSVGGSNLNTEAFF. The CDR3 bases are TGTGCCAGCAGCGTAGGGGGCAGCAACCTGAACACTGAAGCTTTCTTT.

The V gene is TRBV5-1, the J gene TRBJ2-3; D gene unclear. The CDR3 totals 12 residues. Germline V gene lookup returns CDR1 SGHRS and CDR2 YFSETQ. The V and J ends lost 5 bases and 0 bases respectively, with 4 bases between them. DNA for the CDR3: TGCGCCAGCAGGCGGAGCACAGATACGCAGTATTTT. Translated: CASRRSTDTQYF.

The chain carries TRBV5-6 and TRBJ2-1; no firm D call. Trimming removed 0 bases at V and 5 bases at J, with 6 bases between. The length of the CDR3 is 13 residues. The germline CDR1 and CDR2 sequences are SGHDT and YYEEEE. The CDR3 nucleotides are TGTGCCAGCAGCTTGGTCCTGAACAATGAGCAGTTCTTC. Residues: CASSLVLNNEQFF.

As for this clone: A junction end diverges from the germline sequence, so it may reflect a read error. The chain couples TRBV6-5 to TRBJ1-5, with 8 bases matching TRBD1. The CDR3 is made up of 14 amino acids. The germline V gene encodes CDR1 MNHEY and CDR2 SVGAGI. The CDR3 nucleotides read TGTGCCAGCAAAATAGACAGGGGCAACCAGCCCCAGCATTTT. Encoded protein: CASKIDRGNQPQHF.

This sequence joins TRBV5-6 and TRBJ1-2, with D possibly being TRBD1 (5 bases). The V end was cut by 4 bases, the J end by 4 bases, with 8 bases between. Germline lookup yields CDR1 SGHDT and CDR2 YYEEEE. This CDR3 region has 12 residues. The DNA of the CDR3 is TGTGCCAGCAGCCGACAGATCTATGGCTACACCTTC. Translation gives CASSRQIYGYTF.

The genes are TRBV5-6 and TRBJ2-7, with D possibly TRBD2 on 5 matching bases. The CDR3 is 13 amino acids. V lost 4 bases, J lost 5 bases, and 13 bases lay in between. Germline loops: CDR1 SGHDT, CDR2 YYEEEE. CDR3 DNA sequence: TGTGCCAGCAGCCTGCCCGGGGATCACGAGCAGTACTTC. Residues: CASSLPGDHEQYF.

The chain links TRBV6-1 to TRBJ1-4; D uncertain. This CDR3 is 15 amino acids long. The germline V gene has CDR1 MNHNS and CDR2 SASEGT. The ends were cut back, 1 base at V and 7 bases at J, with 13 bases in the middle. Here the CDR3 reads CASSEVAGFTEKLFF. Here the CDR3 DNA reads TGTGCCAGCAGTGAAGTAGCAGGTTTTACTGAAAAACTGTTTTTT.

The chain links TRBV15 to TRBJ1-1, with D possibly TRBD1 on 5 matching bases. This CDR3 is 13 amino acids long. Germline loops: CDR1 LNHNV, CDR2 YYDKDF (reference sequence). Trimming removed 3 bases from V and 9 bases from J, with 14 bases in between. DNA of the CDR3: TGTGCCACCAGCAGTGGGGGAGTAAAACAAGCTTTCTTT. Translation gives CATSSGGVKQAFF.

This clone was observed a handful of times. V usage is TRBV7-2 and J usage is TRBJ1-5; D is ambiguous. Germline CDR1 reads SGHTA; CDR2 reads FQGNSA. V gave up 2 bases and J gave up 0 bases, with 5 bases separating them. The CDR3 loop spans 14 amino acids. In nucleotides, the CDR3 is TGTGCCAGCAGCTTACCATATAGCAATCAGCCCCAGCATTTT. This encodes CASSLPYSNQPQHF.

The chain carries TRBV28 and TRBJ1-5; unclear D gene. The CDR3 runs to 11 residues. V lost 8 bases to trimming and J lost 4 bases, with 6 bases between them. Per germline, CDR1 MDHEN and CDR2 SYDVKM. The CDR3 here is CASYPNQPQHF. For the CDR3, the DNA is TGTGCCAGCTACCCAAATCAGCCCCAGCATTTT.

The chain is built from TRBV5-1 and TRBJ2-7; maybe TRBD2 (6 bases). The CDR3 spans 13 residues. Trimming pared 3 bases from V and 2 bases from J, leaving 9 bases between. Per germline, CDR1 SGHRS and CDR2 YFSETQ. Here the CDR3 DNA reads TGCGCCAGCAGCTCCGGGGGACCCTACGAGCAGTACTTC. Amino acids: CASSSGGPYEQYF. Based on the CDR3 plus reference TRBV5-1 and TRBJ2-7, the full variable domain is KAGVTQTPRYLIKTRGQQVTLSCSPISGHRSVSWYQQTPGQGLQFLFEYFSETQRNKGNFPGRFSGRQFSNSRSEMNVSTLELGDSALYLCASSSGGPYEQYFGPGTRLTVT.

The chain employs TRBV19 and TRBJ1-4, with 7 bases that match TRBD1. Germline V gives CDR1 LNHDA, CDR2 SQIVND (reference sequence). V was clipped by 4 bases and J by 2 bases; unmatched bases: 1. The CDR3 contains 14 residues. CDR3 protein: CASSTTGTNEKLFF. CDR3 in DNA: TGTGCCAGTAGTACGACAGGGACTAATGAAAAACTGTTTTTT.

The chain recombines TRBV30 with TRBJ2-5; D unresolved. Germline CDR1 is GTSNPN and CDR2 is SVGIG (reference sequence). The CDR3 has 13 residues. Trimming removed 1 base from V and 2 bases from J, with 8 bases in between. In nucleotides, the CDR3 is TGTGCCTGGAGTGGGTCATCGCAAGAGACCCAGTACTTC. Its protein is CAWSGSSQETQYF.

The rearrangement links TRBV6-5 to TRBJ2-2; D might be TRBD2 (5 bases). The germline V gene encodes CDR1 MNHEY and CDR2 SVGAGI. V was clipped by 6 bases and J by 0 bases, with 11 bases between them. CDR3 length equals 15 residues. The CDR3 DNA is TGTGCCAGCAGCTCCGGGGATCCGAACACCGGGGAGCTGTTTTTT. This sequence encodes CASSSGDPNTGELFF.

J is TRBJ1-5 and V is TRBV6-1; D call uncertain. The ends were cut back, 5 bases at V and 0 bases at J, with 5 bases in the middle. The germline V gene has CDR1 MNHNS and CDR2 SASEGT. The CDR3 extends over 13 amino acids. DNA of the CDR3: TGTGCCAGCAGTCGTTATAGCAATCAGCCCCAGCATTTT. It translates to CASSRYSNQPQHF.

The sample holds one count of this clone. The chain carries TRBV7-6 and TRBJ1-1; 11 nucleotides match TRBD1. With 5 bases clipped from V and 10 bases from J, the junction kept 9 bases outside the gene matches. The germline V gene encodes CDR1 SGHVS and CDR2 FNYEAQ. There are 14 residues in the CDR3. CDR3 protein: CASSPSPGTGGAFF. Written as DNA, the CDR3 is TGTGCCAGCAGCCCCTCTCCCGGGACAGGGGGAGCTTTCTTT.

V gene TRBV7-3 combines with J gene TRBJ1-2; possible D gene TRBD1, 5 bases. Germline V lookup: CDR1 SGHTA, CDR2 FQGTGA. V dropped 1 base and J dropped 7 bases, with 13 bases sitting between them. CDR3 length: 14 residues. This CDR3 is CASSLKQVFSGYTF. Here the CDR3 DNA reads TGTGCCAGCAGCTTAAAACAGGTATTTTCTGGCTACACCTTC.

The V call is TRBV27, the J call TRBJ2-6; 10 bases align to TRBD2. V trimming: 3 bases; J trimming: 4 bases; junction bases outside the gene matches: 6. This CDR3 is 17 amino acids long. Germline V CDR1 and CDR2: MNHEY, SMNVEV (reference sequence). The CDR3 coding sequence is TGTGCCAGCAGTTTTTCTAGCGGGAGAGGAGGGGCCAACGTCCTGACTTTC. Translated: CASSFSSGRGGANVLTF.

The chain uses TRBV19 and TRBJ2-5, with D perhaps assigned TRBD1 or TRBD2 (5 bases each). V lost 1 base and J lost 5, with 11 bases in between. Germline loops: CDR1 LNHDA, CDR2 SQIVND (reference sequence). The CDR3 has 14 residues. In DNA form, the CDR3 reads TGTGCCAGTAGTATAGGGGGGACGGGGGAGACCCAGTACTTC. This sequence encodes CASSIGGTGETQYF.

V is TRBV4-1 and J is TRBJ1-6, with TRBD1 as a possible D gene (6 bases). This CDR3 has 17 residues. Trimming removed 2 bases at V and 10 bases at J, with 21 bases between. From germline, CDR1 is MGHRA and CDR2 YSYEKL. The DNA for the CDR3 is TGCGCCAGCAGCCAATTTATACCAGGGGAGGTGCGATCACCCCTCCACTTT. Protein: CASSQFIPGEVRSPLHF.

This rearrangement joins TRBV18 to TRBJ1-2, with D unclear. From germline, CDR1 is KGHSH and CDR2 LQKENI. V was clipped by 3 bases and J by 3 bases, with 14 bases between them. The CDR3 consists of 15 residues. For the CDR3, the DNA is TGTGCCAGCTCACCCCTCCTCTCGGGATACTATGGCTACACCTTC. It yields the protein CASSPLLSGYYGYTF.

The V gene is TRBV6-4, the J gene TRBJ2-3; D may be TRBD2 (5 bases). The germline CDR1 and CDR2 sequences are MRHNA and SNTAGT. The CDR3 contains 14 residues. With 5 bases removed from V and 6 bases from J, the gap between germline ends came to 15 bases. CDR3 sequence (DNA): TGTGCCAGCAGTTTCCGGACTGGCGGGGATACGCAGTATTTT. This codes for CASSFRTGGDTQYF.